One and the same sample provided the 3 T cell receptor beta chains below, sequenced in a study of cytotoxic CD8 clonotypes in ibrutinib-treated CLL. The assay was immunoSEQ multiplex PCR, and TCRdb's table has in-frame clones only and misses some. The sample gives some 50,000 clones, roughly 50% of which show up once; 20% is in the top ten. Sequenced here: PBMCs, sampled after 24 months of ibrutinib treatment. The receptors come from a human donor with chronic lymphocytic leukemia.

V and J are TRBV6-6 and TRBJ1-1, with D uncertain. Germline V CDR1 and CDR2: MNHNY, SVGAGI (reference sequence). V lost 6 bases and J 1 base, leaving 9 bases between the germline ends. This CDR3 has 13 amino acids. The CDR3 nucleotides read TGTGCCAGCAGCCTCTCCCAGAACACTGAAGCTTTCTTT. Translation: CASSLSQNTEAFF.

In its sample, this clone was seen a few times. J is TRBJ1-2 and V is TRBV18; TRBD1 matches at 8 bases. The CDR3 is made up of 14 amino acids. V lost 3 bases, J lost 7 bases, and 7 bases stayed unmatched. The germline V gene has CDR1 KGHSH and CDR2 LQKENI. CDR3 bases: TGTGCCAGCTCACCCCAGACAGGGGTTGCTGGCTACACCTTC. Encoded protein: CASSPQTGVAGYTF.

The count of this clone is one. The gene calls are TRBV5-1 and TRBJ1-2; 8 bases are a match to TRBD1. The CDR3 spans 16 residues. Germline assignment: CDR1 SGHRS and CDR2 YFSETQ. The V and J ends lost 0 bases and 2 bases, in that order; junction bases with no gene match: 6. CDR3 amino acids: CASSLGGTGSNYGYTF. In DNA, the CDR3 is TGCGCCAGCAGCTTGGGGGGGACAGGTTCCAACTATGGCTACACCTTC.